This is a list of T cell receptor beta chains from one sample in a study of blood T cell repertoires in COVID-19. TCRdb's copy holds only in-frame clones and misses some; the assay was immunoSEQ multiplex PCR. The sample has fewer than 250,000 clones; 86% are singletons. Sequenced sample: PBMCs or T cells enriched from blood (not recorded which). These receptors all stem from a woman between 35 and 50 years old with acute COVID-19. The CDR3 runs from the conserved cysteine through the conserved F or W. D genes are given only for firm matches. Rows give clone size only sometimes, using once, few, many, or a class for an expanded clone.

clone size,CDR3 length,V gene,J gene,D gene,CDR3 protein,CDR3 DNA
-,15,TRBV7-2,TRBJ2-7,TRBD2,CASSLRLAGTYEQYF,TGTGCCAGCAGCTTACGGCTAGCGGGAACCTACGAGCAGTACTTC
-,12,TRBV28,TRBJ2-3,-,CASSYYADTQYF,TGTGCCAGCAGTTACTACGCAGATACGCAGTATTTT
-,16,TRBV3-1/TRBV3-2,TRBJ1-6,TRBD1,CASSQGGQGYNSPLHF,TGTGCCAGCAGCCAGGGAGGACAGGGGTATAATTCACCCCTCCACTTT
-,15,TRBV7-9,TRBJ2-3,-,CASGFGQTLTDTQYF,TGTGCCAGCGGCTTCGGACAGACTCTCACAGATACGCAGTATTTT
-,16,TRBV6-6,TRBJ1-5,-,CASSYSGTVSNQPQHF,TGTGCCAGCAGTTACTCTGGCACCGTGAGCAATCAGCCCCAGCATTTT
-,12,TRBV30,TRBJ1-1,-,CAWTRGGTEAFF,TGTGCCTGGACTAGGGGGGGCACTGAAGCTTTCTTT
-,15,TRBV6-5,TRBJ2-6,-,CASSGNFGGANVLTF,TGTGCCAGCAGCGGGAACTTCGGCGGGGCCAACGTCCTGACTTTC
-,13,TRBV25-1,TRBJ1-3,TRBD1,CASGGGPGNTIYF,TGTGCCAGCGGAGGGGGCCCTGGAAACACCATATATTTT
-,14,TRBV9,TRBJ2-7,TRBD2,CASSRPGLSYEQYF,TGTGCCAGCAGCCGACCGGGACTATCCTACGAGCAGTACTTC
-,15,TRBV25-1,TRBJ2-1,-,CASSEFSGNYNEQFF,TGTGCCAGCAGTGAGTTCAGCGGAAACTACAATGAGCAGTTCTTC
-,16,TRBV3-1/TRBV3-2,TRBJ2-7,TRBD1,CASSHIGQGSYYEQYF,TGTGCCAGCAGCCATATTGGACAGGGCTCCTACTACGAGCAGTACTTC
-,16,TRBV24-1,TRBJ2-5,TRBD1,CATSDGSRGRRETQYF,TGTGCCACCAGTGATGGAAGCAGGGGGCGGAGAGAGACCCAGTACTTC
-,15,TRBV7-3,TRBJ1-4,-,CASSLGTGPEEKLFF,TGTGCCAGCAGCTTAGGTACAGGGCCGGAGGAAAAACTGTTTTTT
-,14,TRBV7-2,TRBJ2-1,TRBD2,CASSWASGYNEQFF,TGTGCCAGCAGCTGGGCTAGCGGCTACAATGAGCAGTTCTTC
-,15,TRBV18,TRBJ2-1,-,CASSLGTGSYNEQFF,TGTGCCAGCTCACTTGGGACTGGCTCCTACAATGAGCAGTTCTTC
-,15,TRBV6-5,TRBJ2-7,TRBD2,CASSYGVAGGYEQYF,TGTGCCAGCAGTTACGGGGTAGCGGGAGGCTACGAGCAGTACTTC
-,12,TRBV6-5,TRBJ2-2,-,CASTNGAGELFF,TGTGCCAGCACCAACGGGGCCGGGGAGCTGTTTTTT
-,16,TRBV7-2,TRBJ2-5,TRBD2,CASSAGGLAGQETQYF,TGTGCCAGCAGCGCAGGAGGACTAGCGGGACAAGAGACCCAGTACTTC
-,15,TRBV5-4,TRBJ1-2,-,CASSLAVQGPYGYTF,TGTGCCAGCAGCTTGGCCGTTCAGGGCCCCTATGGCTACACCTTC
-,15,TRBV19,TRBJ2-1,TRBD2,CASSLGSGRANEQFF,TGTGCCAGTAGTCTAGGTAGCGGGAGGGCCAACGAGCAGTTCTTC
-,11,TRBV3-1/TRBV3-2,TRBJ1-1,-,CASSHRQTAFF,TGTGCCAGCAGCCACCGACAGACGGCTTTCTTT
-,17,TRBV2,TRBJ2-2,TRBD2,CASRILSGAGGNGELFF,TGTGCCAGCAGGATACTCTCCGGGGCGGGAGGGAACGGGGAGCTGTTTTTT
once,12,TRBV3-1/TRBV3-2,TRBJ1-5,-,CASSHSGQPQHF,TGTGCCAGCAGCCATTCGGGTCAGCCCCAGCATTTT
-,15,TRBV28,TRBJ2-7,-,CASSFFRAKSYEQYF,TGTGCCAGCAGTTTCTTCAGAGCGAAATCCTACGAGCAGTACTTC
-,16,TRBV9,TRBJ2-1,TRBD2,CASSRTSGNRVVEQFF,TGTGCCAGCAGCCGGACTAGTGGGAATAGGGTGGTTGAGCAGTTCTTC
-,16,TRBV11-2,TRBJ2-1,TRBD2,CASSFPASGSRNEQFF,TGTGCCAGCAGCTTCCCGGCAAGCGGGAGTAGGAATGAGCAGTTCTTC
-,15,TRBV10-3,TRBJ2-1,-,CAISSRAQGGAEQFF,TGTGCCATCAGCAGCAGAGCCCAGGGGGGCGCTGAGCAGTTCTTC